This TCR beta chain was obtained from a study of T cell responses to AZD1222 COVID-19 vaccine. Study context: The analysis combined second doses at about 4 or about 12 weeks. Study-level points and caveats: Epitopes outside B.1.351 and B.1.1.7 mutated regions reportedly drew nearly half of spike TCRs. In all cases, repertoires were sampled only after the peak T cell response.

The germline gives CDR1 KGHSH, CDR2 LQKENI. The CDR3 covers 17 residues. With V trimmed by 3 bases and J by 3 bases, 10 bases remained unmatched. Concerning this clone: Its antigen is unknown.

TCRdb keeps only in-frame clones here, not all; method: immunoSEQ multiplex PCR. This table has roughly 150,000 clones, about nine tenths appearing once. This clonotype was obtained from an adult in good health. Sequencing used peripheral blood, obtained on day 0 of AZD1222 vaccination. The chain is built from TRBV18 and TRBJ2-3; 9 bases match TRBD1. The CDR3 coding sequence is TGTGCCAGCTCACCGGTGTGGGGACAGGGTAATACAGATACGCAGTATTTT. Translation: CASSPVWGQGNTDTQYF.